The clone carrying this TCR beta chain showed up just a few times. As yet, its antigen is unknown. The data were obtained in a study of siplizumab effects on memory and regulatory T cells. Study-wide points: To unstimulated subsets, only a minor fraction of alloreactive clones could be mapped. Siplizumab cultures yielded proliferating Tregs whose suppressive function was not confirmed. Naive T cells, seemingly more diverse than memory cells, seemed major alloresponse contributors. With siplizumab, mappable alloreactive CD4+ clones averaged roughly 69% Treg-derived, versus more than 25% in controls.

Profiled with immunoSEQ multiplex PCR; TCRdb holds only in-frame clones, not every one. The repertoire holds roughly 100,000 clones, over 85% seen once, with roughly 0.64% in the top ten. CDR1 and CDR2 from the germline V gene are MNHNS and SASEGT. Deletions cut 11 bases from V and 7 bases from J, with 11 bases between. This CDR3 has 11 residues. The TCR originated in a human donor in good health. This chain joins TRBV6-1 and TRBJ1-4, with no clear D. The material sequenced was Tregs sorted from blood. CDR3 in DNA: TGTGCCGTCCGGGATACTGAAAAACTGTTTTTT. This encodes CAVRDTEKLFF.